The text below deals with one T cell receptor beta chain. The antigen it binds to is not known. Base quality data are lacking; no much larger clone is found one base away. TCRbeta CDR3 sequencing was performed on sorted unstimulated T cells and on proliferating T cells recovered from mixed lymphocyte reactions. Fresh whole blood from ten HLA-typed healthy donors served as the source for isolating PBMCs. Unstimulated CD4+ non-regulatory T cells were FACS-sorted to map the origin of alloreactive clones. The data derive from a study of siplizumab effects on memory and regulatory T cells (dated by TCRdb to between 2018 and 2021). Some background on the complete study: The effect of the anti-CD2 antibody siplizumab on alloreactive T-cell subsets was examined in allogeneic mixed lymphocyte reactions constructed from human PBMCs.

The CDR3 runs 15 residues from the cysteine to the phenylalanine. The DNA shown is the 45-base CDR3, in frame from base 1. The junction carries 17 bases between V and J, which are trimmed by 2 bases and 9 bases respectively. The germline V gene supplies CDR1 MNHEY and CDR2 SVGAGI. Library creation used the immunoSEQ multiplex PCR assay. The deep sequencing platform assayed some 98,000 TCR templates per sample. Genomic DNA extracted from sorted T cells was used for TCRbeta CDR3 sequencing. Turning to the authors' computational methods: The R programming language was used for clonal analysis of TCRbeta CDR3 data. Alloreactive CD4+ and CD8+ clones were identified by comparing unstimulated samples to CFSE-low samples taken after the reaction. Regulatory or non-regulatory origin of alloreactive CD4+ clones was assigned by matching sequences to the sorted unstimulated Treg and non-Treg repertoires. TCRdb limited this immuneACCESS table to in-frame rearrangements with V and J called. A share of clones is missing; checked studies link under half to unresolved V genes, and the rest is unexplained. V and J calls and clone size are given by that table; D and trimming were obtained from the DNA. The table for this sample lists about 120,000 clones; roughly 95% of them were counted only once. Approximately 0.17% of the sample comes from the top ten.

Study-wide conclusions, independent of this receptor: Greater diversity appeared to be present in unstimulated naive T cells than in memory T cells, and a substantial contribution to the alloresponse seemed to be made by naive cells. The cumulative frequency of alloreactive sequences traceable to unstimulated CD4+ memory T cells was significantly reduced by siplizumab. Whether proliferating Tregs from siplizumab cultures actually had suppressive function was not functionally confirmed. Because sequences below about 10^-5 frequency were poorly captured, only a minor fraction of alloreactive clones could be mapped to unstimulated subsets. In reactions with siplizumab, an average of roughly 69% of mappable alloreactive CD4+ clones were Treg-derived, compared with 26.9% in control reactions. About 75-95% of proliferating CD4+ or CD8+ clones could not be given a naive or memory phenotype.

Sequencing was done on a sample of non-Treg CD4+ T cells sorted from blood. The cell subset or site label here, explained by the study, means: FACS-sorted unstimulated CD4+ non-regulatory T cells. This sequence uses TRBV6-5 and TRBJ2-1; confidence is insufficient to name the D gene. This clonotype originated in a human donor in good health. The CDR3 loop reads CASSYQPVGRFEQFF. In nucleotides, the sequence is TGTGCCAGCAGTTACCAGCCGGTGGGTAGGTTTGAGCAGTTCTTC.